This T cell receptor beta chain was obtained from a study of blood T cells in healthy people across ages. Trimming stripped 4 bases from V and 0 bases from J, with 10 bases between. The germline CDR1 and CDR2 sequences are SGHRS and YFSETQ. The CDR3 is made up of 14 amino acids. Isolated PBMCs totaled at least 7 million in each sample. Together with a sample-barcoded 5' primer, a J-beta primer mix was included in a second PCR lasting roughly 6 to 12 cycles. TCRdb itself ran the 5' RACE reads through MiXCR, one entry per CDR3 protein. The profile shows more than 800,000 distinct CDR3 sequences, 29% of them singletons.

The TCR sequence derives from a woman of 80 years or more in good health. This chain connects TRBV5-1 to TRBJ1-1, with D possibly being TRBD1 (6 bases). Sequenced: blood. CDR3 in amino acids: CASSTGHVNTEAFF. The CDR3, as DNA: TGCGCCAGCAGCACGGGACATGTGAACACTGAAGCTTTCTTT.